The sequence of this T cell receptor beta chain was determined in a study of early T cells in non-severe SARS-CoV-2 infection. This clonotype was observed a handful of times. V dropped 5 bases and J dropped 7; count of bases not matched to a gene: 12. The germline V gene encodes CDR1 SGHNT and CDR2 YENEEA. The CDR3 consists of 17 residues. TCRdb re-derived calls from the 5' RACE reads in MiXCR, one entry per CDR3 protein. This sample has almost 65,000 distinct CDR3 sequences, with just under 5% found just once. Sequenced material: whole blood. The origin of this receptor is an adult who was a healthcare worker with PCR-confirmed SARS-CoV-2 infection or an uninfected control (not recorded which). This chain uses TRBV11-3 with TRBJ2-2, with 11 bases matching TRBD1. This chain's CDR3 is CASSISAGTGGGGELFF. CDR3 in DNA: TGTGCCAGCAGCATATCTGCCGGGACAGGGGGTGGCGGGGAGCTGTTTTTT.